These 30 T cell receptor beta chains share one sample of origin, sequenced in a study of T cells in tumors after PD-1 blockade. Profiled with immunoSEQ multiplex PCR; TCRdb holds only in-frame clones, not every one. The sample has 15,000 to 25,000 clones; over 75% are singletons. Material: PBMCs, obtained after anti-PD-1 therapy. Receptors were obtained from a human donor with advanced basal cell or squamous cell carcinoma (not recorded which).

This clone was detected a few times. This chain links TRBV7-6 with TRBJ1-1, with unresolved D. V lost 5 bases, J lost 1 base, and 8 bases lay in between. The germline gives CDR1 SGHVS, CDR2 FNYEAQ. The CDR3 runs to 13 residues. DNA for the CDR3: TGTGCCAGCAGCGAGGGATGGAACACTGAAGCTTTCTTT. This translates into CASSEGWNTEAFF.

The gene calls are TRBV27 and TRBJ1-1; 7 nucleotides line up with TRBD1. This CDR3 has 17 amino acids. The V gene end was trimmed by 4 bases and the J gene end by 0 bases; junction bases not matched to a gene: 11. Germline CDR1 is MNHEY and CDR2 is SMNVEV (reference sequence). CDR3 region: CASSSFITTGMNTEAFF. CDR3 in DNA: TGTGCCAGCAGTTCCTTCATAACGACAGGGATGAACACTGAAGCTTTCTTT.

The rearrangement uses TRBV5-8 and TRBJ2-1; 10 bases fit TRBD2. V dropped 3 bases and J dropped 9; count of bases not matched to a gene: 12. The CDR3 is made up of 16 amino acids. The V gene's germline CDR1 is SGHTS and CDR2 YDEGEE. CDR3: CASSSLLSGRYIEQFF. CDR3 DNA sequence: TGTGCCAGCAGCTCTTTACTTAGCGGGAGGTATATTGAGCAGTTCTTC.

Comment on this clone: Other DNA variants within this sample encode the same CDR3. The chain links TRBV4-1 to TRBJ1-1, with 9 positions matching TRBD1. CDR1 and CDR2 from the germline V gene are MGHRA and YSYEKL. V lost 3 bases, J lost 14 bases, and 7 bases stayed unmatched. The CDR3 contains 12 residues. In DNA form, the CDR3 reads TGCGCCAGCAGCCAGGGTGGGGACAGGGTCTTCTTT. Amino acids: CASSQGGDRVFF.

The rearrangement links TRBV29-1 to TRBJ2-7; 11 nucleotides align to TRBD2. The germline gives CDR1 SQVTM, CDR2 ANQGSEA. V was clipped by 1 base and J by 2 bases; unmatched bases: 4. The CDR3 spans 15 residues. The CDR3 nucleotides read TGCAGCGTTGAAGGAACTAGCGGGAGCACCTACGAGCAGTACTTC. As protein: CSVEGTSGSTYEQYF.

The chain carries TRBV5-5 and TRBJ1-5; D is perhaps TRBD1 (6 bases). The V gene lost 3 bases and the J gene lost 3 bases, with 10 bases spanning the gap. This CDR3 is built from 14 residues. Germline assignment: CDR1 SGHKS and CDR2 YYEKEE (reference sequence). CDR3 loop: CASSYAGDNQPQHF. CDR3 in DNA: TGTGCCAGCAGCTACGCAGGGGACAATCAGCCCCAGCATTTT.

The genes are TRBV2 and TRBJ1-6, with TRBD1 identical over 7 bases. The junction had 6 bases not matched to a gene; V was cut back by 7 bases and J by 3 bases. The CDR3 covers 15 residues. Germline V CDR1 and CDR2: SNHLY, FYNNEI. The CDR3 DNA sequence: TGTGCCAGCAAGCGGGACAGCAACTATAATTCACCCCTCCACTTT. It is translated as CASKRDSNYNSPLHF.

CDR3 nucleotide sequence: TGTGCCAGCAGCTTGGGTTCAGGGGGCAGCTATGGCTACACCTTC. It yields the protein CASSLGSGGSYGYTF. This chain uses TRBV5-6 with TRBJ1-2, with 8 bases that match TRBD1. The CDR3 runs to 15 residues. CDR1 SGHDT and CDR2 YYEEEE come from the germline V gene. V gave up 0 bases and J gave up 4 bases; unmatched junction bases: 5.

This sequence joins TRBV10-3 and TRBJ1-2; D is possibly TRBD1 (6 bases). The V end lost 6 bases, the J end lost 2 bases, and 13 bases lay between the germline ends. The length of the CDR3 is 14 residues. The V gene's germline CDR1 is ENHRY and CDR2 SYGVKD. CDR3 in DNA: TGTGCCATCAGGAGGACAGTTTTCAACTATGGCTACACCTTC. Amino acids: CAIRRTVFNYGYTF.

The chain couples TRBV18 to TRBJ2-5; perhaps D is TRBD1 or TRBD2 (5 bases each). The ends were cut back, 3 bases at V and 5 bases at J, with 16 bases in the middle. The CDR3 spans 15 residues. Per germline, CDR1 KGHSH and CDR2 LQKENI. In DNA, the CDR3 is TGTGCCAGCTCACCCTTTCCGGGGCTGGGGGAGACCCAGTACTTC. This sequence encodes CASSPFPGLGETQYF.

This sequence joins TRBV28 and TRBJ1-5; D unclear. CDR3 length equals 17 residues. V was clipped by 5 bases and J by 0 bases, with 17 bases between them. CDR1 and CDR2 from the germline V gene are MDHEN and SYDVKM. The CDR3 spells CASSLLIIRASNQPQHF. For the CDR3, the DNA is TGTGCCAGCAGTCTATTGATAATACGTGCTAGCAATCAGCCCCAGCATTTT.

This rearrangement joins TRBV15 to TRBJ1-4, with D uncertain. V shed 5 bases and J shed 6 bases, with 13 bases lying between them. The CDR3 runs 14 residues. Germline V gives CDR1 LNHNV, CDR2 YYDKDF (reference sequence). CDR3 sequence (DNA): TGTGCCACCAGCGGTCCCACGGGGTATGAAAAACTGTTTTTT. Its protein product is CATSGPTGYEKLFF. Together with reference TRBV15 and TRBJ1-4, the CDR3 gives the full variable domain: DAMVIQNPRYQVTQFGKPVTLSCSQTLNHNVMYWYQQKSSQAPKLLFHYYDKDFNNEADTPDNFQSRRPNTSFCFLDIRSPGLGDTAMYLCATSGPTGYEKLFFGSGTQLSVL.

This rearrangement joins TRBV4-1 to TRBJ1-5; perhaps TRBD1 as D (5 bases). The CDR3 contains 15 residues. Looked up from germline, CDR1 is MGHRA and CDR2 is YSYEKL. V was trimmed by 4 bases and J by 7 bases, leaving 17 bases between them. CDR3 sequence: CASSLGPLEGQPQHF. The DNA for the CDR3 is TGCGCCAGCAGCCTAGGACCCCTTGAGGGGCAGCCCCAGCATTTT.

This chain connects TRBV28 to TRBJ1-2; D is possibly TRBD1 (5 bases). CDR3 length: 14 residues. V gave up 5 bases and J gave up 2 bases, with 12 bases separating them. CDR1 MDHEN and CDR2 SYDVKM come from the germline V gene. CDR3 protein: CASSRSAGNYGYTF. As DNA, the CDR3 is TGTGCCAGCAGTCGAAGTGCAGGGAACTATGGCTACACCTTC.

This clone was observed a handful of times. The chain combines TRBV7-9 with TRBJ1-6, with no clear D. With 1 base removed from V and 15 bases from J, the gap between germline ends came to 16 bases. CDR3 length equals 14 residues. Germline CDR1 and CDR2: SEHNR and FQNEAQ (reference sequence). The CDR3 nucleotides read TGTGCCAGCAGCTTAGATAACGGCGTTATACTCCTCCACTTT. This gives the protein CASSLDNGVILLHF.

The V call is TRBV24-1, the J call TRBJ2-3; 10 bases line up with TRBD2. Germline CDR1 is KGHDR and CDR2 is SFDVKD. This CDR3 has 16 amino acids. Trimming at V came to 4 bases and at J to 1 base, leaving 4 bases not matched to a gene. The CDR3 is CATSDGTSDGTDTQYF. Here the CDR3 DNA reads TGTGCCACCAGTGACGGGACTAGCGATGGCACAGATACGCAGTATTTT.

This chain connects TRBV29-1 to TRBJ2-7, with TRBD1 identical over 9 bases. The CDR3 spans 15 residues. From germline, CDR1 is SQVTM and CDR2 ANQGSEA. Trimming removed 8 bases from V and 5 bases from J; junction bases left unmatched: 16. CDR3 sequence (DNA): TGCAGCTTCCGTCATGACAGGGGGGGAGTGAACGAGCAGTACTTC. Protein product: CSFRHDRGGVNEQYF.

V gene TRBV5-1 combines with J gene TRBJ2-5; 10 nucleotides align to TRBD2. The CDR3 consists of 17 residues. Losses at the gene ends were 4 bases for V and 3 bases for J; bases not matched to a gene: 12. Looked up from germline, CDR1 is SGHRS and CDR2 is YFSETQ. The CDR3 is CASSPGERGGYKETQYF. DNA for the CDR3: TGCGCCAGCAGCCCTGGAGAGCGGGGGGGATACAAAGAGACCCAGTACTTC.

There are a few counts of this clone. The rearrangement uses TRBV6-6 and TRBJ1-2; 10 positions match TRBD1. CDR1 MNHNY and CDR2 SVGAGI come from the germline V gene (reference sequence). This CDR3 is built from 15 residues. V shed 5 bases and J 3 bases; nucleotides not matched to a gene: 6. CDR3 amino acids: CASSPWTGGDYGYTF. The CDR3 DNA is TGTGCCAGCAGTCCCTGGACAGGGGGGGACTATGGCTACACCTTC.

The chain combines TRBV18 with TRBJ1-2; TRBD1 matches at 10 bases. Germline V gives CDR1 KGHSH, CDR2 LQKENI. Unmatched junction bases numbered 6, after V lost 3 bases and J lost 8 bases. The CDR3 totals 14 residues. The CDR3 DNA sequence: TGTGCCAGCTCACCCCCGGGACAGGGGCGGGGCTACACCTTC. Translation gives CASSPPGQGRGYTF.

This chain connects TRBV24-1 to TRBJ1-2; D remains ambiguous. V was pared by 12 bases and J by 0 bases, with 13 bases between. CDR3 length: 13 amino acids. The germline gives CDR1 KGHDR, CDR2 SFDVKD. This CDR3 reads CASKEGANYGYTF. The CDR3 coding sequence is TGTGCCTCCAAAGAGGGAGCTAACTATGGCTACACCTTC.

The chain recombines TRBV6-5 with TRBJ2-7; 8 bases line up with TRBD1. This CDR3 has 15 amino acids. J was trimmed by 1 base and V by 9 bases; bases with no gene match: 11. From germline, CDR1 is MNHEY and CDR2 SVGAGI. The chain's CDR3 is CASTLDRGLSYEQYF. CDR3 sequence (DNA): TGTGCCAGTACTCTAGACAGGGGCTTATCCTACGAGCAGTACTTC.

The chain joins TRBV7-2 to TRBJ2-1; possible D gene TRBD2, 5 bases. The CDR3 is 15 residues long. Germline CDR1 is SGHTA and CDR2 is FQGNSA. V gave up 3 bases and J gave up 4 bases, with 13 bases separating them. This CDR3 reads CASSLAGTPYNEQFF. Written as DNA, the CDR3 is TGTGCCAGCAGCTTGGCGGGCACCCCTTACAATGAGCAGTTCTTC.

This clone appeared a few times. The rearrangement joins TRBV7-2 to TRBJ2-5; D could derive from TRBD1 or TRBD2 (5 bases each). From germline, CDR1 is SGHTA and CDR2 FQGNSA. V was shortened by 1 base and J by 4 bases, with 19 bases between the two germline ends. The CDR3 spans 17 residues. The CDR3 loop reads CASSLESVWGSGETQYF. The CDR3 DNA sequence: TGTGCCAGCAGCTTAGAGTCTGTGTGGGGGAGTGGAGAGACCCAGTACTTC.

The sample holds a few counts of this clone. The genes are TRBV7-8 and TRBJ2-1, with 15 bases matching TRBD2. Germline assignment: CDR1 SGHVS and CDR2 FQNEAQ. CDR3 length: 18 amino acids. Trimming took 3 bases from V and 5 from J; bases not matched to a gene: 8. Here the CDR3 reads CASSLEGLAGGPHNEQFF. The CDR3 DNA follows: TGTGCCAGCAGCTTGGAAGGACTAGCGGGGGGGCCCCACAATGAGCAGTTCTTC.

This rearrangement joins TRBV5-1 to TRBJ2-5; D unclear. Looked up from germline, CDR1 is SGHRS and CDR2 is YFSETQ. The CDR3 runs 12 residues. V lost 3 bases, J lost 1 base, and 4 bases lay in between. In DNA form, the CDR3 reads TGCGCCAGCAGCTCGCTCCAAGAGACCCAGTACTTC. Its translation is CASSSLQETQYF.

V is TRBV19 and J is TRBJ2-3; D is perhaps TRBD2 (5 bases). V was cut by 1 base and J by 4 bases, with 9 bases left in between. CDR1 LNHDA and CDR2 SQIVND come from the germline V gene (reference sequence). This CDR3 has 14 residues. This CDR3 is CASSIALLADTQYF. Written as DNA, the CDR3 is TGTGCCAGTAGTATAGCGTTACTAGCAGATACGCAGTATTTT. The entire variable domain, with the rest obtained from reference TRBV19 and TRBJ2-3, is as follows: DGGITQSPKYLFRKEGQNVTLSCEQNLNHDAMYWYRQDPGQGLRLIYYSQIVNDFQKGDIAEGYSVSREKKESFPLTVTSAQKNPTAFYLCASSIALLADTQYFGPGTRLTVL.

V is TRBV28 and J is TRBJ2-1; 7 nucleotides line up with TRBD2. The CDR3 totals 15 residues. V shed 3 bases and J 8 bases; nucleotides not matched to a gene: 10. Germline assignment: CDR1 MDHEN and CDR2 SYDVKM. CDR3 loop: CASSFLASGSHEQFF. The CDR3 DNA sequence: TGTGCCAGCAGTTTCTTGGCTAGCGGAAGTCATGAGCAGTTCTTC.

The chain joins TRBV5-4 to TRBJ2-3, with TRBD2 matching over 13 bases. V lost 4 bases, J lost 2 bases, and 7 bases stayed unmatched. The CDR3 has 17 residues. CDR1 is SGHNT and CDR2 is YYREEE in the germline V gene (reference sequence). CDR3 nucleotides: TGTGCCAGCAGCCCACCGGGACTAGCGGGGAACACAGATACGCAGTATTTT. As protein: CASSPPGLAGNTDTQYF.

The table lists this clone with a few counts. The rearrangement joins TRBV4-1 to TRBJ1-5; D is unclear. V lost 3 bases to trimming and J lost 6 bases, with 18 bases between them. This CDR3 contains 16 residues. Germline assignment: CDR1 MGHRA and CDR2 YSYEKL. The DNA for the CDR3 is TGCGCCAGCAGCCAGACAAGAACACGAGGTACTCAGCCCCAGCATTTT. This sequence encodes CASSQTRTRGTQPQHF.